One and the same sample provided the 8 T cell receptor beta chains below, sequenced in a study of cytomegalovirus exposure and HLA in healthy donors. Clones were read by immunoSEQ multiplex PCR, and TCRdb kept only the in-frame ones, dropping some. The profile shows 120,000 or so clones, 70% to 90% of them singletons. The sample was PBMCs. These receptor sequences come from a woman aged 25 to 39 in good health and CMV-seronegative.

This chain joins TRBV6-1 and TRBJ2-3, with D maybe TRBD2 (7 bases). Trimming removed 5 bases at V and 6 bases at J, with 18 bases between. Germline V gene data show CDR1 as MNHNS and CDR2 as SASEGT. The CDR3 consists of 15 residues. The CDR3 bases are TGTGCCAGCAGTCCAATCCCCGGGGGGCCGGATACGCAGTATTTT. Translating it yields CASSPIPGGPDTQYF.

This chain links TRBV25-1 with TRBJ2-7, with D possibly matching TRBD1 (6 bases). This CDR3 is 11 amino acids long. Germline assignment: CDR1 MGHDK and CDR2 SYGVNS. Trimming took 6 bases from V and 4 from J, leaving 7 bases between them. The CDR3 nucleotides read TGTGCCAGCAGACAGGGTTACGAGCAGTACTTC. Translated: CASRQGYEQYF.

This clone turned up a few times. J is TRBJ1-2 and V is TRBV6-6; 11 nucleotides align to TRBD1. Germline CDR1 and CDR2: MNHNY and SVGAGI (reference sequence). The junction had 11 bases not matched to a gene; V was cut back by 5 bases and J by 6 bases. CDR3 length equals 16 residues. The CDR3 DNA reads as TGTGCCAGCAGTCGCATTACGGGACAGGGGGTTCATGGCTACACCTTC. Amino acid sequence: CASSRITGQGVHGYTF.

The J gene is TRBJ2-5, the V gene TRBV12-5; TRBD2 aligns across 7 bases. The CDR3 sequence is 15 residues long. Germline values: CDR1 LGHNT, CDR2 FRNRAP. Unmatched junction bases numbered 7, after V lost 5 bases and J lost 1 base. Here the CDR3 DNA reads TGTGCTAGTGGTACCCTGCGGGGGACCCAAGAGACCCAGTACTTC. Protein product: CASGTLRGTQETQYF.

CDR3 nucleotides: TGTGCCAGCAACAGACTAGCGGGGGCGCCGGGGGAGACCCAGTACTTC. This gives the protein CASNRLAGAPGETQYF. The chain joins TRBV11-2 to TRBJ2-5; 12 nucleotides agree with TRBD2. V shed 7 bases and J 5 bases; nucleotides not matched to a gene: 11. CDR3 size: 16 residues. Germline CDR1 and CDR2: SGHAT and FQNNGV.

This chain uses TRBV6-5 with TRBJ1-5; D remains unclear. Trimming removed 5 bases at V and 1 base at J, with 12 bases between. Germline CDR1 reads MNHEY; CDR2 reads SVGAGI. This CDR3 has 15 amino acids. The CDR3: CASSTHGKSNQPQHF. CDR3 nucleotides: TGTGCCAGCAGTACCCACGGGAAGAGCAATCAGCCCCAGCATTTT.

The chain uses TRBV7-3 and TRBJ1-1, with D unresolved. The CDR3 totals 15 residues. Germline V gene lookup returns CDR1 SGHTA and CDR2 FQGTGA. V lost 2 bases and J lost 5, with 15 bases in between. The CDR3 spells CASSLGRGSETEAFF. Here the CDR3 DNA reads TGTGCCAGCAGCTTAGGACGGGGATCCGAAACTGAAGCTTTCTTT.

The chain links TRBV30 to TRBJ2-5, with a weak D call TRBD2 (6 bases). V dropped 2 bases and J dropped 5 bases, with 12 bases sitting between them. The CDR3 sequence is 13 residues long. Germline V gene data show CDR1 as GTSNPN and CDR2 as SVGIG (reference sequence). The CDR3: CAWSTTGGETQYF. In DNA, the CDR3 is TGTGCCTGGAGTACAACAGGAGGGGAGACCCAGTACTTC.